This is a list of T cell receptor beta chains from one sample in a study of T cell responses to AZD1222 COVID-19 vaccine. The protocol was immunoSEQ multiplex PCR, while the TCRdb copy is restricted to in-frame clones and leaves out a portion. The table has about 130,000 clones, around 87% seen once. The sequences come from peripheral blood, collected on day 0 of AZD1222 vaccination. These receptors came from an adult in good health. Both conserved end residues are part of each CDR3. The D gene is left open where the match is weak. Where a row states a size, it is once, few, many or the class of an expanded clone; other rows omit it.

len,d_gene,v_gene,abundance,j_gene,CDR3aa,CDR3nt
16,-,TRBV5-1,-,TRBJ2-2,CASSSLNLGGSGELFF,TGCGCCAGCAGCTCCCTAAACCTAGGGGGTTCCGGGGAGCTGTTTTTT
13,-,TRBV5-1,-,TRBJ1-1,CASSLEGNTEAFF,TGCGCCAGCAGCTTGGAGGGGAACACTGAAGCTTTCTTT
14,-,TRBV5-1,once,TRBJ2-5,CASSLGSGQETQYF,TGCGCCAGCAGCCTTGGGTCCGGACAAGAGACCCAGTACTTC
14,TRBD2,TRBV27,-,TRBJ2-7,CASSARGSTYEQYF,TGTGCCAGCAGTGCCCGCGGGAGTACCTACGAGCAGTACTTC
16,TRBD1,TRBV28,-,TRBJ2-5,CASSFPLGQGQETQYF,TGTGCCAGCAGTTTCCCCCTAGGACAGGGCCAAGAGACCCAGTACTTC
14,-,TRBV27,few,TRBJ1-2,CASSLSVQGRGYTF,TGTGCCAGCAGTTTATCCGTACAGGGCCGTGGCTACACCTTC
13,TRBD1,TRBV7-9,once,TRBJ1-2,CASSLDRGLGYTF,TGTGCCAGCAGTCTTGACAGGGGGCTCGGCTACACCTTC
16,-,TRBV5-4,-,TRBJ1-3,CASSLAGQEDGNTIYF,TGTGCCAGCAGCTTGGCCGGGCAGGAAGATGGAAACACCATATATTTT
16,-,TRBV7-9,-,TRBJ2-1,CASSLALRQADNEQFF,TGTGCCAGCAGCTTAGCACTTCGGCAAGCAGACAATGAGCAGTTCTTC
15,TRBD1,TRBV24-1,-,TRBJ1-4,CATSEGQGLVEKLFF,TGTGCCACCAGTGAGGGACAGGGGCTGGTTGAAAAACTGTTTTTT
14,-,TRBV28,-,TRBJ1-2,CASSLGQIPYGYTF,TGTGCCAGCAGTTTAGGGCAGATTCCCTATGGCTACACCTTC
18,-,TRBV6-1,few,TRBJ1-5,CASSGRIGQLIINQPQHF,TGTGCCAGCAGTGGCCGAATCGGACAGCTGATTATCAATCAGCCCCAGCATTTT
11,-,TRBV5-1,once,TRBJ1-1,CASNLGTTAFF,TGCGCCAGCAACCTAGGGACAACAGCTTTCTTT
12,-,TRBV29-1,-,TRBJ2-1,CSVTGQYNEQFF,TGCAGCGTCACAGGACAGTACAATGAGCAGTTCTTC
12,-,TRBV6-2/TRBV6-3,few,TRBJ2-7,CASSSTHYEQYF,TGTGCCAGCAGTTCGACACACTACGAGCAGTACTTC
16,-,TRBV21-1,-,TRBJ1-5,CASSIQGDEGNQPQHF,TGTGCCAGCAGCATTCAGGGGGACGAAGGCAATCAGCCCCAGCATTTT
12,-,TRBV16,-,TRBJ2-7,CASSQSRYEQYF,TGTGCCAGCAGCCAATCACGGTACGAGCAGTACTTC
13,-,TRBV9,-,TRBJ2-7,CASSVGGEEEQYF,TGTGCCAGCAGCGTAGGGGGGGAGGAGGAGCAGTACTTC
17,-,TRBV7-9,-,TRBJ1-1,CASSLGRVGPGYAEAFF,TGTGCCAGCAGTCTCGGAAGGGTCGGGCCCGGGTACGCTGAAGCTTTCTTT
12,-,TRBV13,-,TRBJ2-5,CASSFEGETQYF,TGTGCCAGCAGCTTCGAGGGGGAGACCCAGTACTTC
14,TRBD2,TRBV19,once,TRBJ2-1,CASSLGLAGVEQFF,TGTGCCAGTAGTTTGGGACTAGCGGGAGTTGAGCAGTTCTTC
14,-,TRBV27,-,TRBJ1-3,CASASTPVGNTIYF,TGTGCCAGCGCTTCCACTCCGGTGGGAAACACCATATATTTT
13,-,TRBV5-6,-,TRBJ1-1,CASSLQGNTEAFF,TGTGCCAGCAGCTTACAGGGGAACACTGAAGCTTTCTTT
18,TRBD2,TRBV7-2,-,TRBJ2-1,CASSLGGSGSYSYNEQFF,TGTGCCAGCAGCCTAGGAGGTAGCGGGAGTTATTCCTACAATGAGCAGTTCTTC
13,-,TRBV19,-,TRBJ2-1,CASSATGTLELFF,TGTGCCAGTAGTGCCACCGGGACTCTAGAGCTGTTCTTC
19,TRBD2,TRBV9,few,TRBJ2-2,CASSADTGLAAANTGELFF,TGTGCCAGCAGCGCCGACACGGGACTAGCGGCCGCGAACACCGGGGAGCTGTTTTTT
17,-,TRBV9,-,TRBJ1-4,CASSVEGGFATNEKLFF,TGTGCCAGCAGCGTAGAGGGAGGGTTTGCAACTAATGAAAAACTGTTTTTT
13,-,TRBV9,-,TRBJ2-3,CASSPSPTDTQYF,TGTGCCAGCAGCCCTAGTCCCACAGATACGCAGTATTTT
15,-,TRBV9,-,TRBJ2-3,CASSVAGTRTDTQYF,TGTGCCAGCAGCGTAGCAGGGACACGCACAGATACGCAGTATTTT
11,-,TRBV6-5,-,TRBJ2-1,CASGPLVGQFF,TGTGCCAGCGGCCCATTAGTTGGGCAGTTCTTC
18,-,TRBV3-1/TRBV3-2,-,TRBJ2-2,CASSPAQGEEMNTGELFF,TGTGCCAGCAGCCCCGCCCAGGGGGAGGAGATGAACACCGGGGAGCTGTTTTTT
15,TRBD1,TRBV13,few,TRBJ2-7,CASSLVGTGPYEQYF,TGTGCCAGCAGCTTAGTCGGGACAGGGCCCTACGAGCAGTACTTC
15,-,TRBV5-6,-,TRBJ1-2,CASSYLGQDYYGYTF,TGTGCCAGCAGCTACCTAGGCCAGGACTACTATGGCTACACCTTC
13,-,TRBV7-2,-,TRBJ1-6,CASSLALGSPLHF,TGTGCCAGCAGCTTAGCGCTCGGTTCACCCCTCCACTTT
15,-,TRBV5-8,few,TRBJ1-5,CASSNRAASNQPQHF,TGTGCCAGCAGCAACAGGGCTGCCAGCAATCAGCCCCAGCATTTT
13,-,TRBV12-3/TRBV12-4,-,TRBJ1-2,CASSLDRPYGYTF,TGTGCCAGCAGTCTAGACAGGCCCTATGGCTACACCTTC
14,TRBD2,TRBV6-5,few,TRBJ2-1,CASSRTSGRNEQFF,TGTGCCAGCAGCCGGACTAGCGGGAGGAACGAGCAGTTCTTC
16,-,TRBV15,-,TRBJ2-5,CATSRDRTRGWETQYF,TGTGCCACCAGCAGAGATAGAACGAGGGGATGGGAGACCCAGTACTTC
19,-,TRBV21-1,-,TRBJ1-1,CASSKGIGTGGRWDTEAFF,TGTGCCAGCAGCAAAGGTATAGGGACAGGGGGCCGATGGGACACTGAAGCTTTCTTT
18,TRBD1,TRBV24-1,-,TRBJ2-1,CATSDLPRATGMGNEQFF,TGTGCCACCAGTGATCTACCGAGAGCGACAGGGATGGGCAATGAGCAGTTCTTC
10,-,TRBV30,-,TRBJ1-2,CAWGPGGYTF,TGTGCCTGGGGGCCAGGGGGCTACACCTTC
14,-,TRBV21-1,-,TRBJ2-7,CASSRGQGPYEQYF,TGTGCCAGCAGCCGCGGACAGGGCCCCTACGAGCAGTACTTC
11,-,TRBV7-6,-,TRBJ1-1,CASSLGTEAFF,TGTGCCAGCAGCTTAGGCACTGAAGCTTTCTTT
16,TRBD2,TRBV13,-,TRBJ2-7,CASSLGTSGGSYEQYF,TGTGCCAGCAGCTTAGGGACTAGCGGGGGATCCTACGAGCAGTACTTC
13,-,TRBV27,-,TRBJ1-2,CASSLSGRDGYTF,TGTGCCAGCAGCTTATCGGGCCGGGATGGCTACACCTTC
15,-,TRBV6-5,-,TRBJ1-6,CASSYSADLNSPLHF,TGTGCCAGCAGTTACTCAGCAGACCTGAATTCACCCCTCCACTTT
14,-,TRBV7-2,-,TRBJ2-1,CASSPQSSYNEQFF,TGTGCCAGCAGCCCCCAAAGCTCCTACAATGAGCAGTTCTTC
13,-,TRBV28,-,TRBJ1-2,CASGPGINYGYTF,TGTGCCAGTGGGCCAGGGATTAACTATGGCTACACCTTC
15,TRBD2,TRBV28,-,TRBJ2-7,CASSLYGGRAVGQYF,TGTGCCAGCAGTTTATATGGCGGGAGGGCGGTGGGGCAGTACTTC
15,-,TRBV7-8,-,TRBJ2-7,CASSLFAESSYEQYF,TGTGCCAGCAGCTTATTCGCAGAGAGCTCCTACGAGCAGTACTTC
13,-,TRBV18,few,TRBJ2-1,CASSPSVLNEQFF,TGTGCCAGCTCACCCTCGGTTCTCAATGAGCAGTTCTTC